A selection of T cell receptor beta chains follows, all from one sample in a study of CD8 T cells in Susac syndrome. TCRdb re-called the immunoSEQ multiplex PCR reads through MiXCR, storing one row per CDR3 protein. In the table there are 100,000 to 150,000 distinct CDR3 sequences, about 95% of which are singletons. Sequencing was performed on CD4+ T cells from PBMCs. The receptor set was obtained from a human donor in good health. CDR3s include the opening cysteine and the closing phenylalanine or tryptophan. The D gene is left open where the match is weak. Expanded clones are given a class, and other clones once, few, many or no size at all.

abundance | d_gene | j_gene | v_gene | CDR3nt | CDR3aa
- | - | TRBJ2-7 | TRBV20-1 | TGCAGCCCCCCAGTGTCGGCGCAGTACTTC | CSPPVSAQYF
- | - | TRBJ1-2 | TRBV6-2/TRBV6-3 | TGTGCCAGCAGTTACGACGGGATCTATGGCTACACCTTC | CASSYDGIYGYTF
once | TRBD1 | TRBJ1-3 | TRBV7-2 | TGTGCCAGCAGCTCCCTCGGGAGGGACAGAGACACCATATATTTT | CASSSLGRDRDTIYF
- | - | TRBJ2-7 | TRBV7-9 | TGTGCCAGCAGCCCGGCCTGGACAGACTCCTACGAGCAGTACTTC | CASSPAWTDSYEQYF
- | - | TRBJ1-4 | TRBV18 | TGTGCCAGCTCACCACAGGGGGGTGAAAAACTGTTTTTT | CASSPQGGEKLFF
- | - | TRBJ2-7 | TRBV3-1 | TGTGCCAGCAGCCACAGGGTAACCGAGCAGTACTTC | CASSHRVTEQYF
- | - | TRBJ1-1 | TRBV3-1 | TGTGCCAGCAGCCAAGGGGGGGTAGGCAACACTGAAGCTTTCTTT | CASSQGGVGNTEAFF
- | - | TRBJ2-7 | TRBV6-5 | TGTGCCAGCAGTTACTCACAGGACTTCGCCTACGAGCAGTACTTC | CASSYSQDFAYEQYF
- | - | TRBJ2-1 | TRBV3-1 | TGTGCCAGCAGAGAGGACAATGAGCAGTTCTTC | CASREDNEQFF
- | TRBD1 | TRBJ1-2 | TRBV3-1 | TGTGCCAGCAGGGACAGGGGGTCGAACTATGGCTACACCTTC | CASRDRGSNYGYTF
- | TRBD1 | TRBJ2-5 | TRBV12-5 | TGTGCTAGTGGCCGGGACAGACAGACCCAGTACTTC | CASGRDRQTQYF
- | - | TRBJ2-1 | TRBV7-9 | TGTGCCAGCAGCATACAGGGAGGGGTGTACAATGAGCAGTTCTTC | CASSIQGGVYNEQFF
- | - | TRBJ1-3 | TRBV30 | TGTGCCTGGAGTGTGGACAGAAACACCATATATTTT | CAWSVDRNTIYF
- | - | TRBJ2-6 | TRBV7-3 | TGTGCCAGCAGCTTAGAGGGCAGCTCTGGGGCCAACGTCCTGACTTTC | CASSLEGSSGANVLTF
- | - | TRBJ1-1 | TRBV3-1 | TGTGCCAGCAGCCAGTTGGGGAAGAACACTGAAGCTTTCTTT | CASSQLGKNTEAFF
- | - | TRBJ1-3 | TRBV30 | TGTGCCTGGAATCAGGCAGGAGGAAACACCATATATTTT | CAWNQAGGNTIYF
- | TRBD2 | TRBJ2-7 | TRBV6-1 | TGTGCCAGCAGACCTGGGACTAGCGGGATCTCCTACGAGCAGTACTTC | CASRPGTSGISYEQYF